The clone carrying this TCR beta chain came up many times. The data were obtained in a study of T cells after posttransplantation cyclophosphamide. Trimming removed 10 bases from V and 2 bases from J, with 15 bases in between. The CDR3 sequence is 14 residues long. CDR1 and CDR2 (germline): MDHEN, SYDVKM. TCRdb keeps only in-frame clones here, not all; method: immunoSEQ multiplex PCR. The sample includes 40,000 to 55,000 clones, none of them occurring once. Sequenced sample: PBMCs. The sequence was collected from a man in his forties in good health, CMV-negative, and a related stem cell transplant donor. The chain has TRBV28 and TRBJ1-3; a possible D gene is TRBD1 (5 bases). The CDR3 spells CATGRSRAGNTIYF. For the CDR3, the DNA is TGTGCCACCGGGCGGAGCAGGGCTGGAAACACCATATATTTT. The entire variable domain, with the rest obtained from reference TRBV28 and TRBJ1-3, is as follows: DVKVTQSSRYLVKRTGEKVFLECVQDMDHENMFWYRQDPGLGLRLIYFSYDVKMKEKGDIPEGYSVSREKKERFSLILESASTNQTSMYLCATGRSRAGNTIYFGEGSWLTVV.